A single TCR beta chain is shown here with its context. What it recognizes is unknown. PCR amplification relied on 60 Vbeta primers (plus 13 Jbeta primers). Only in-frame clones appear in the TCRdb table, and some are missing; sequencing was by immunoSEQ multiplex PCR. The repertoire table contains more than 60,000 clones. This specimen comes from a study of cytomegalovirus exposure and HLA in healthy donors. Whole-study findings and limits: Several of the most significant clusters appeared linked to common viral pathogens, based on a later analysis. Researchers had no immune exposure information except CMV serostatus available.

The CDR3 covers 15 residues. V was pared by 1 base and J by 4 bases, with 11 bases between. Germline V gene sequence: CDR1 MNHNS, CDR2 SASEGT. Sequences were obtained from PBMCs. The chain links TRBV6-1 to TRBJ1-5, with TRBD1 as a possible D gene (6 bases). The clonotype originates from a boy aged 5-17 years in good health and CMV-seronegative. CDR3 nucleotide sequence: TGTGCCAGCAGTGAAGATCGGACAGTAAATCAGCCCCAGCATTTT. This encodes CASSEDRTVNQPQHF.